The present entry profiles one T cell receptor (beta chain) with its context. This clonotype has ten or more counts. Its antigen specificity is not known. Nothing much larger sits one base from this clone, and base qualities are not available. The data were taken from a study of Graves' ophthalmopathy and Graves' hyperthyroidism (dated by TCRdb to between 2017 and 2018). Context from the whole study: Peripheral blood was collected at initial diagnosis, before any treatment. In roughly 6 hyperthyroidism patients, the T-cell repertoires found in thyroid tissue were compared with those found in blood. The study used signatures of the TCR beta repertoire to tell Graves' ophthalmopathy apart from Graves' hyperthyroidism and to predict which patients would progress to ophthalmopathy. An independent validation cohort was composed of some 18 hyperthyroidism patients and 17 patients who later progressed from hyperthyroidism to ophthalmopathy. In total, 135 blood samples were TCR-sequenced: fewer than 50 ophthalmopathy, approximately 80 hyperthyroidism and 17 hyperthyroidism-to-ophthalmopathy patients. Following sampling, methimazole starting at 30 mg daily was administered to hyperthyroidism patients, and high-dose intravenous methylprednisolone was administered to ophthalmopathy patients. The roughly 91 discovery patients were randomly split 7:3 into training and test sets. To explore V-J signatures distinguishing ophthalmopathy from hyperthyroidism, a discovery set of 100 or so patients (roughly 45 ophthalmopathy, some 57 stable hyperthyroidism) was enrolled.

General findings and caveats noted by the study authors: Among expanded thyroid clonotypes with frequency above 0.001, most also showed up in blood, which suggests that blood repertoires may reflect the thyroid immune response. In validation, the model predicted ophthalmopathy progression with nearly 71% sensitivity and 72.22% specificity; about a dozen predicted patients were CT-confirmed with GO in a median of about 6.2 months. Sample size was not predetermined statistically, and investigators were not blinded to group allocation. In cross-validation, the 13-signature model distinguished ophthalmopathy from stable hyperthyroidism with just over 85% sensitivity and around 82% specificity, and in the test set the corresponding values were about 80% and 75%.

For repertoire sequencing, TCR beta CDR3 regions were amplified from RNA transcripts. HTBI primers and the Qiagen OneStep RT-PCR kit were used in a first-round RT-PCR, which was followed by a second-round multiplex PCR, size selection and purification. The libraries underwent paired-end sequencing with 100 bp reads on an Illumina HiSeq2000. Per the original workflow: SOAPnuke was used to process the reads, removing any read that contained adapters or uncalled bases, had a mean Phred below 15, or lacked an exact match to the constant primer or identifier. High-quality paired reads were merged with COPE v1.2.5. Clonotypes were defined as unique nucleotide sequences and were aligned to IMGT TRB V, D and J references using MiTCR v1.1. Only V-J combinations with frequency above 0.0001 were analysed, covering 98% to 99.2% of repertoires. For each V-J combination, a TCR clonal expansion and chaos score was defined as the ratio of F50 clonal expansion to chaos observed in the TCRdist matrix. Welch's t-statistics and random forest were used to narrow the features down to more than 10 V-J combinations, which were then fed into a naive Bayes classifier. The Morisita-Horn index was used to measure how similar the thyroid and blood repertoires were. TCRdb applied fastp at Q25 and MiXCR to the public reads, then kept only in-frame beta chains. A single entry per CDR3 protein holds the most common genes and DNA from its merged rows. TCRdb, not the authors, supplied the V and J calls. Recorded for this sample are approximately 500,000 distinct CDR3 sequences; approximately 14% of them occurred a single time. Over 8% of the sample is held by the ten biggest clonotypes.

The ophthalmopathy patients had moderately to severely active disease, with a Clinical Activity Score of 3 or higher, a NOSPECS grade of 4 or higher, and a disease duration of less than 3 months. Patients with other autoimmune diseases, uncontrolled infections, pregnancy or lactation were excluded from the study. Diagnosis relied on clinical symptoms, serum thyroxine, TRAb, thyroid ultrasound and orbital computed tomography. PBMCs were isolated from about 9 ml of fresh peripheral blood by Ficoll-Paque density gradient centrifugation. Total RNA was extracted with Trizol reagent and quality-checked on an Agilent 2100 Bioanalyzer. The trim is 5 bases for V and 5 bases for J, with a gap of 18 bases between the germline ends. Taken from the germline V gene, the CDR1 and CDR2 loops are MDHEN and SYDVKM. The CDR3 holds 15 amino acids from the cysteine to the phenylalanine. The read is trimmed to its CDR3 DNA, 45 bases read in frame from base 1.

The sequence derives from a woman aged 30 to 39 with Graves' ophthalmopathy. Donor details come from another sample of the same person, matched by shared clones. The rearrangement combines TRBV28 with TRBJ2-5; possibly the D gene is TRBD2, per 6 matching bases. Sample: blood. DNA sequence: TGTGCCAGCAGTCCGTATCGTGGGGGGTACGAGACCCAGTACTTC. This is translated as CASSPYRGGYETQYF.